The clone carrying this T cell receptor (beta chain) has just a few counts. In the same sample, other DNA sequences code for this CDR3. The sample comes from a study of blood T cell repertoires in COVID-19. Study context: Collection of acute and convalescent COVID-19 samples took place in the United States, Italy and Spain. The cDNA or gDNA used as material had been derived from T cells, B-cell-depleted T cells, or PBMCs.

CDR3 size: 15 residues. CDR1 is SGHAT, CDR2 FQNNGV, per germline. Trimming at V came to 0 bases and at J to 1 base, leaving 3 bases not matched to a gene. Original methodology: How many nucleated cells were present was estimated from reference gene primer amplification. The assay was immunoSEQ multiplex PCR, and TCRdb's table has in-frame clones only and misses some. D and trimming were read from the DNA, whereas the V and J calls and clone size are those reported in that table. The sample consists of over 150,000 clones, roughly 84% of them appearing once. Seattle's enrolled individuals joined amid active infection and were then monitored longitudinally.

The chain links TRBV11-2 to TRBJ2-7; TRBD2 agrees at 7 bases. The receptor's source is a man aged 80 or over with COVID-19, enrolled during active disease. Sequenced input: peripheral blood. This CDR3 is CASSLEGGGSYEQYF. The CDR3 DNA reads TGTGCCAGCAGCTTAGAGGGGGGGGGTTCCTACGAGCAGTACTTC.